This T cell receptor (beta chain) was documented in a study of blood T cell repertoires in COVID-19. Study overall: Some COVID-19 samples were acute and others convalescent; all came from the United States, Italy and Spain.

The assay was immunoSEQ multiplex PCR, and TCRdb's table has in-frame clones only and misses some. The profile shows 450,000 or so clones, around 91% of them singletons. The V end was cut by 3 bases, the J end by 8 bases, with 16 bases between. The CDR3 is 15 residues long. CDR1 is MGHRA and CDR2 is YSYEKL in the germline V gene. Sequences were obtained from PBMCs or T cells enriched from blood (not recorded which). V is TRBV4-1 and J is TRBJ1-4; the D gene is possibly TRBD1 (5 bases). The origin of this receptor is a man aged 18 to 29 who had recovered from COVID-19. As DNA, the CDR3 is TGCGCCAGCAGCCAGGGACTCAGGGCAAGGGAAAAACTGTTTTTT. Translated, it gives CASSQGLRAREKLFF.